This entry features one T cell receptor beta chain sequence. TCRdb passed the RACE reads through MiXCR, listing each CDR3 protein once. The data contain about 51,000 distinct CDR3 sequences, approximately 9.8% of them singletons. These data originate in a study of human T cells and chemical hapten exposure. Specified time point: pre-sensitization, week 0. Sample treatment: therapeutic diphenylcyclopropenone sensitization with weekly scalp DPC. Germline-derived CDR1 and CDR2 are MGHRA and YSYEKL. CDR3 length equals 14 residues. The ends were cut back, 1 base at V and 5 bases at J, with 9 bases in the middle.

This receptor was obtained from a woman between 35 and 50 years old with alopecia areata. Some clones in this sample may be carry-over from other donors' samples. The chain uses TRBV4-1 and TRBJ1-5; D is unresolved. Here the sequenced sample was whole blood, taken in connection with sensitization to the hapten diphenylcyclopropenone (DPC). Here the CDR3 reads CASSQGSEYQPQHF. The CDR3 nucleotides read TGCGCCAGCAGCCAAGGCTCAGAGTATCAGCCCCAGCATTTT.